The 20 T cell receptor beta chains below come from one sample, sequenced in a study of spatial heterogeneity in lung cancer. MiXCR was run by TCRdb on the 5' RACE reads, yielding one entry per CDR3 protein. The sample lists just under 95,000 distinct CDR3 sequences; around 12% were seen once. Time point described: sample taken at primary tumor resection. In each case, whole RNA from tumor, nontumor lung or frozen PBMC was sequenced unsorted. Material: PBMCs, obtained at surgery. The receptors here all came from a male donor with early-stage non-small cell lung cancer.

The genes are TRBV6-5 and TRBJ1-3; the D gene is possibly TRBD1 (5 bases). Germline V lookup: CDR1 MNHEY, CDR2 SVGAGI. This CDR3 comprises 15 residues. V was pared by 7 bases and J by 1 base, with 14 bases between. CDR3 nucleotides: TGTGCCAGCAATCCTTCGGGGGGGTCTGGAAACACCATATATTTT. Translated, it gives CASNPSGGSGNTIYF.

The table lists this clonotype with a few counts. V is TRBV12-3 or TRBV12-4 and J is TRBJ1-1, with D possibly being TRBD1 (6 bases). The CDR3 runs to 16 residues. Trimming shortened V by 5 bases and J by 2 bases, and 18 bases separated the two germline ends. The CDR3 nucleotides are TGTGCCAGCAGTCCCTGGACAGTTGGTGGAAACACTGAAGCTTTCTTT. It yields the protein CASSPWTVGGNTEAFF.

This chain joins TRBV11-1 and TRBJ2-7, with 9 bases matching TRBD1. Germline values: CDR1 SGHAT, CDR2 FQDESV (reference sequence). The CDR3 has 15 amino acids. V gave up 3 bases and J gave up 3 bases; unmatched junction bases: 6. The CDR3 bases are TGTGCCAGCAGCTTCGACAGGGGGGGATTCTACGAGCAGTACTTC. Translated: CASSFDRGGFYEQYF.

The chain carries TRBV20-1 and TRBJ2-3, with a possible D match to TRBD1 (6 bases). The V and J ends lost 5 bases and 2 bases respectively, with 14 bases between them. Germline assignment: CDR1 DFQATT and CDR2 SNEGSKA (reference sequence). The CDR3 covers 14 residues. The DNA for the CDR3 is TGCAGTGCTGGGGACATACGAAACACAGATACGCAGTATTTT. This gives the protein CSAGDIRNTDTQYF.

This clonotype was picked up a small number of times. In DNA form, the CDR3 reads TGTGCCAGCAGGCCCCGGACAGCGGCCGGGGAGCTGTTTTTT. It encodes CASRPRTAAGELFF. The chain couples TRBV12-3 or TRBV12-4 to TRBJ2-2, with D perhaps matching TRBD1 (6 bases). V was cut by 6 bases and J by 6 bases, with 14 bases left in between. The CDR3 is 14 amino acids.

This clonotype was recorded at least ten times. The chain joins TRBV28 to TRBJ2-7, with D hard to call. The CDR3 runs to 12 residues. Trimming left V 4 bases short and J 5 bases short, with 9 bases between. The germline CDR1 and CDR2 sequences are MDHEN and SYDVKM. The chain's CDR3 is CASSSRSDEQYF. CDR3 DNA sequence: TGTGCCAGCAGTTCTCGATCGGACGAGCAGTACTTC.

CDR3 in DNA: TGTGCCAGTAGTCCACCCCCTTATACCTATGGCTACACCTTC. Its translation: CASSPPPYTYGYTF. The chain combines TRBV19 with TRBJ1-2, with D unresolved. The germline V and J ends were trimmed by 5 bases and 4 bases, with 14 bases remaining between them. This CDR3 spans 14 amino acids. Germline V CDR1 and CDR2: LNHDA, SQIVND (reference sequence).

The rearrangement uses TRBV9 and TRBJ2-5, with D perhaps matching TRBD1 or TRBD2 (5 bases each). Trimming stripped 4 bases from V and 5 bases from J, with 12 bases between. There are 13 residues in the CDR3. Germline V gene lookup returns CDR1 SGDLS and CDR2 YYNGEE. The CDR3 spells CASSRGWGETQYF. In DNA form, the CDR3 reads TGTGCCAGCAGCAGAGGATGGGGGGAGACCCAGTACTTC.

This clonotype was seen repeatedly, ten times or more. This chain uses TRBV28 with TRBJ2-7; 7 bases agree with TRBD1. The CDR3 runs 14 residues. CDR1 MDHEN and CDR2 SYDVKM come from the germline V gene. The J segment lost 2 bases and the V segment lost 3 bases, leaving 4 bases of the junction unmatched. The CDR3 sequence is CASSFPGTAYEQYF. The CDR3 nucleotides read TGTGCCAGCAGTTTCCCTGGGACAGCCTACGAGCAGTACTTC.

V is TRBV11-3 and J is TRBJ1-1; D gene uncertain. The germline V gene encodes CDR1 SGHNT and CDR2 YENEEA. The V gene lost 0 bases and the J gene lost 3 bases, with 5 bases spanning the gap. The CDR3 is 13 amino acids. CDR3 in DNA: TGTGCCAGCAGCTTAGATAGCTACACTGAAGCTTTCTTT. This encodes CASSLDSYTEAFF.

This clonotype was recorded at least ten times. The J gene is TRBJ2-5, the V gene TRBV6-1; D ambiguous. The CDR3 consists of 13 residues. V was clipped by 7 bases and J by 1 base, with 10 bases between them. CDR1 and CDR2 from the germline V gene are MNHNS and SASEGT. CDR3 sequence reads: CASNKGSQETQYF. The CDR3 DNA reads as TGTGCCAGCAATAAGGGAAGCCAAGAGACCCAGTACTTC.

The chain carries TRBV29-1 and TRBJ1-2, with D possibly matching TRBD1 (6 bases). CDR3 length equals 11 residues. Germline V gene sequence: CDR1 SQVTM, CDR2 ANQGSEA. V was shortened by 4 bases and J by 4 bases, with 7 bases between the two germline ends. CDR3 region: CSVGTVYGYTF. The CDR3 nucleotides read TGCAGCGTTGGGACAGTCTATGGCTACACCTTC.

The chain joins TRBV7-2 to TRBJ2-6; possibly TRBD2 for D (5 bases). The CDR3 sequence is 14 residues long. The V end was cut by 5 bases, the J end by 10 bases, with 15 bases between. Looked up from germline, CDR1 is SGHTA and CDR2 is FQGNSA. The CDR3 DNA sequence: TGTGCCAGCAGCCCCGTTTTGGGGAGTAACGTCCTGACTTTC. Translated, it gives CASSPVLGSNVLTF.

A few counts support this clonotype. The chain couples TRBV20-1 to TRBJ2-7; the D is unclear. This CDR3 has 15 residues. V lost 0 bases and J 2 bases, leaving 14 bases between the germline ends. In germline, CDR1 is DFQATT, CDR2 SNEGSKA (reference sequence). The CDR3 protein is CSARDLFGLAYEQYF. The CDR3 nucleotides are TGCAGTGCTAGAGATTTGTTTGGGCTAGCCTACGAGCAGTACTTC.

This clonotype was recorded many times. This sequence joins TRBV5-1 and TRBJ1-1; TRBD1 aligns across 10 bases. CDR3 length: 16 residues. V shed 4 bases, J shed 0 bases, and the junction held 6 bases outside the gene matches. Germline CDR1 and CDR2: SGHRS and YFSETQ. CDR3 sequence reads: CASSLGTGDLNTEAFF. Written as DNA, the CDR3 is TGCGCCAGCAGCCTGGGGACAGGGGACCTGAACACTGAAGCTTTCTTT.

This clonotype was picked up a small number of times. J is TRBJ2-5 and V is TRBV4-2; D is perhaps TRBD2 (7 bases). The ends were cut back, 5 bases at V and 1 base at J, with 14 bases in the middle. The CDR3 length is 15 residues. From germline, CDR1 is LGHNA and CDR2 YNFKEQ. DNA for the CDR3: TGTGCCAGCAGCTCGAGGGAGGGGGGCCAAGAGACCCAGTACTTC. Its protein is CASSSREGGQETQYF.

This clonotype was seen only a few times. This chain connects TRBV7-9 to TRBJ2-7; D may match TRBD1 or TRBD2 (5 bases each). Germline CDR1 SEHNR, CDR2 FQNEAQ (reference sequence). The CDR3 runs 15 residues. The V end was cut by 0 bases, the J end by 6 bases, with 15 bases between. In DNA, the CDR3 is TGTGCCAGCAGCTTAGCGAGGGGTTCGTCAGTCGAGCAGTACTTC. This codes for CASSLARGSSVEQYF.

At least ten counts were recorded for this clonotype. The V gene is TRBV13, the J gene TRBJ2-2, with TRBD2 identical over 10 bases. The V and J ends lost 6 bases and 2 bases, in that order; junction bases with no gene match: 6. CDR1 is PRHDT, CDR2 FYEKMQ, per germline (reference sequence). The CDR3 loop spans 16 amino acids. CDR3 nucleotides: TGTGCCAGCAGACAGCTAGCGGGGGATAACACCGGGGAGCTGTTTTTT. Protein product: CASRQLAGDNTGELFF.

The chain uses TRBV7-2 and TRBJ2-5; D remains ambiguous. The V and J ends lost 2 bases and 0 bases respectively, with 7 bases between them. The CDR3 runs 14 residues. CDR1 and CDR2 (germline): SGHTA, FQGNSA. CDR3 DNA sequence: TGTGCCAGCAGCTTATCTTGGTACCAAGAGACCCAGTACTTC. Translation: CASSLSWYQETQYF.

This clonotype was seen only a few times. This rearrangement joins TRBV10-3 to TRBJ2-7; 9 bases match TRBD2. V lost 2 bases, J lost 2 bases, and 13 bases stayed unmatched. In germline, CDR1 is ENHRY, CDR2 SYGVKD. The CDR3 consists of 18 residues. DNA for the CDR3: TGTGCCATCAGTGAGACGAGTGCGGGAGGGCCCCATCCCTACGAGCAGTACTTC. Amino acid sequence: CAISETSAGGPHPYEQYF.